This T cell receptor (beta chain) was obtained from a study of a mutant IDH1 vaccine in newly diagnosed glioma. Study information: Therapy received beforehand was radiotherapy, temozolomide, or both, with most patients given both.

Time point here: week 11, during vaccination. It was 300 ug of mutant IDH1 20-mer peptide that made up each vaccine dose, given with topical imiquimod. On this clone itself: Its antigen remains unidentified.

Using immunoSEQ multiplex PCR, the repertoire was profiled, and TCRdb retains in-frame clones only, with some absent. The data show 110,000 or so clones, 90% seen once. The sequencing used PBMCs, collected from a glioma patient whose treatment included an IDH1 peptide vaccine. The TCR was taken from a woman between 50 and 59 years old with glioma.

Written as DNA, the CDR3 is TGTGCCAGCAGTATGAGGGCAAGGGACACTGAAGCTTTCTTT. Translating it yields CASSMRARDTEAFF. The gene calls are TRBV7-8 and TRBJ1-1, with unresolved D. Trimming shortened V by 6 bases and J by 3 bases, and 14 bases separated the two germline ends. CDR1 is SGHVS and CDR2 is FQNEAQ in the germline V gene. There are 14 residues in the CDR3.